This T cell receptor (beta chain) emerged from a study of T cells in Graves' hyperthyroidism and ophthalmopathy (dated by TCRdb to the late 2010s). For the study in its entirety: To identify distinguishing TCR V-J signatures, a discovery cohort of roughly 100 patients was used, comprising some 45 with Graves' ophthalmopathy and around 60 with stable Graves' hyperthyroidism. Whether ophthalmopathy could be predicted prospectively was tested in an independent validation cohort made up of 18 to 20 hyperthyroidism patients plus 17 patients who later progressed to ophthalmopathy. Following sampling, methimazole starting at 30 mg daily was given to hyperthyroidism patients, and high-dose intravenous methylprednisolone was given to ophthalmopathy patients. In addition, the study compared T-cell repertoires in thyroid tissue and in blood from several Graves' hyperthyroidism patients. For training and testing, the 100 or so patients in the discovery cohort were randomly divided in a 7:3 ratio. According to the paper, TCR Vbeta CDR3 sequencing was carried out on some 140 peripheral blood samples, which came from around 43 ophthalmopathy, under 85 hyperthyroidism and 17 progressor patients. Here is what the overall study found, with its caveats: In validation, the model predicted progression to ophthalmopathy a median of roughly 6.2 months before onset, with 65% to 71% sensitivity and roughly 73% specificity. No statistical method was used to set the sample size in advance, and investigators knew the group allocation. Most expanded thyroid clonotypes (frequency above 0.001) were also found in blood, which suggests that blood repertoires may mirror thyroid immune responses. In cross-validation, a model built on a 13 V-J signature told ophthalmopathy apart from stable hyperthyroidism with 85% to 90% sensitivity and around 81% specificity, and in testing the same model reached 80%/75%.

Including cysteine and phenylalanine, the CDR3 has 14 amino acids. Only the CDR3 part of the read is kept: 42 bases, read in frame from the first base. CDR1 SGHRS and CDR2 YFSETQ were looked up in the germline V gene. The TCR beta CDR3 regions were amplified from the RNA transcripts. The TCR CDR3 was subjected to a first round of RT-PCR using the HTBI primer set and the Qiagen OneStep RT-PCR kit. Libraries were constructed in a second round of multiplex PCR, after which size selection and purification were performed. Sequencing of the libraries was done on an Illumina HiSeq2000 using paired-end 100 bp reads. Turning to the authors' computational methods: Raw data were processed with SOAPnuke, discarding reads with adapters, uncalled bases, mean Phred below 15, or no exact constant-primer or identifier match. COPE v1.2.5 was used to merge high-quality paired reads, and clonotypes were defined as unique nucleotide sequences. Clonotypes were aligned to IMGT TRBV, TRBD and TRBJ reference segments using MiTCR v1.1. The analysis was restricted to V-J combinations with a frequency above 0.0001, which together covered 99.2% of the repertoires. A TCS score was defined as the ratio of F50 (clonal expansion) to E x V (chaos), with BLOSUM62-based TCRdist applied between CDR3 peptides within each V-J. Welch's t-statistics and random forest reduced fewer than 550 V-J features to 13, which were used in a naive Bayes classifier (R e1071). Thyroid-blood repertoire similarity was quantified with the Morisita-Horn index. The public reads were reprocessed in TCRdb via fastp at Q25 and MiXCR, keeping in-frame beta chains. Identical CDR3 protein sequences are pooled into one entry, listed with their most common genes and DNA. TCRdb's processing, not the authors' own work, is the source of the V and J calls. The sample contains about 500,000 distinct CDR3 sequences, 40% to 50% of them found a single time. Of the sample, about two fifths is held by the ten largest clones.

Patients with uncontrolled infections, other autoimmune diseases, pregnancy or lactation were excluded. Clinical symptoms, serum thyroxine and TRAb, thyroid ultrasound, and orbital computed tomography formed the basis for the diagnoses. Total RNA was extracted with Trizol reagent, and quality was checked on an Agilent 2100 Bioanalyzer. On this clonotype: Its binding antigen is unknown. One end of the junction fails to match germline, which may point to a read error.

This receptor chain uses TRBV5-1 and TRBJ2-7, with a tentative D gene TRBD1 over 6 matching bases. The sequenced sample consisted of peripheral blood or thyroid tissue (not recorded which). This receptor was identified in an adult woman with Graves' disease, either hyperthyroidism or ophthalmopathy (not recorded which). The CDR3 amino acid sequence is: CASSPGTTYYEQYF. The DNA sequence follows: TGTGCCAGCAGCCCCGGGACAACATACTACGAGCAGTACTTC.